The sample holds one count of the clone carrying this T cell receptor (beta chain). Methods used by the authors: Reference gene primer amplification gave nucleated cell count estimates. Libraries were prepared by immunoSEQ multiplex PCR; TCRdb keeps only in-frame clonotypes and omits some of them. V, J and clone size were drawn from that table, and D and trimming were deduced from the DNA. The repertoire has about 67,000 clones, roughly 85% of them found once; the top ten carry roughly 41%. The CDR3 consists of 12 residues. Germline V gene lookup returns CDR1 SGHAT and CDR2 FQNNGV. Trimming shortened V by 5 bases and J by 0 bases, and 4 bases separated the two germline ends. These data come from a study of blood T cell repertoires in COVID-19. Study overall: Material from acute and convalescent COVID-19 was sourced from the United States, Italy and Spain. PBMCs, B-cell-depleted T cells, or T cells were the source of the cDNA or gDNA that made up the material.

Sequencing input: peripheral blood. The sequence was collected from a human donor in a cohort sampled during active COVID-19. The chain is built from TRBV11-2 and TRBJ1-1; unclear D gene. The CDR3 nucleotides are TGTGCCAGCAGCCAGATGAACACTGAAGCTTTCTTT. Translating it yields CASSQMNTEAFF.